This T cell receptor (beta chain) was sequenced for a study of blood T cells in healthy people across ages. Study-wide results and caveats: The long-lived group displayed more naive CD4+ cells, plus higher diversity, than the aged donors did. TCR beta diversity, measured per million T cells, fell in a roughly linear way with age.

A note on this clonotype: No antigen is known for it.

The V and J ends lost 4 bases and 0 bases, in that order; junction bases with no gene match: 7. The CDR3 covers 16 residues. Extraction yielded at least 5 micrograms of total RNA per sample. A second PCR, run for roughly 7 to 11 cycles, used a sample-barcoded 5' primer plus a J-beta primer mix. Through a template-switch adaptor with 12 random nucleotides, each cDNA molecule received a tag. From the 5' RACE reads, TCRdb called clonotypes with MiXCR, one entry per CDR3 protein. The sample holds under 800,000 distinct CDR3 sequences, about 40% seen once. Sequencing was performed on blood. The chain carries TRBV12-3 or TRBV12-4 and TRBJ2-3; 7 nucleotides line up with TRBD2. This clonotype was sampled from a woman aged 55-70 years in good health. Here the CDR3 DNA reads TGTGCCAGCAGTTGGGGGGGAGGAACTAGCACAGATACGCAGTATTTT. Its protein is CASSWGGGTSTDTQYF.